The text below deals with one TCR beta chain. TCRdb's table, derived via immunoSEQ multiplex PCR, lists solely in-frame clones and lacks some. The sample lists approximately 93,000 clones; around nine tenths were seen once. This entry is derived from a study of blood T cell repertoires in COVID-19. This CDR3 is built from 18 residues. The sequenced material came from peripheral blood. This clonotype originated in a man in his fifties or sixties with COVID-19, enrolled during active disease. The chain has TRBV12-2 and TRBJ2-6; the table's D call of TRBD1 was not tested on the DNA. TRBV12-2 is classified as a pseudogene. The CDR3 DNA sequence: TGTGCAAGTCGCTTAGCGCCCCAGGGGGCCGTTGGGGCCAACGTCCTGACTTTC. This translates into CASRLAPQGAVGANVLTF.